Listed here are 4 T cell receptor beta chains from one sample, sequenced in a study of CD8+CD57+ T cells in acquired aplastic anemia. The sequenced patients had an expansion of CD8+CD57+ cells seen by flow cytometry. According to the study, genomic DNA was the template for TCR beta VDJ and CDR3 profiling. One entry per CDR3 protein results from TCRdb running MiXCR on the reads. The data contain a few hundred thousand distinct CDR3 sequences, approximately 33% of them singletons. Source material: sorted CD4+, CD8+, or CD8+CD57+ T cells (not recorded which) from PBMCs. All receptors come from a human donor with aplastic anemia.

This chain connects TRBV6-1 to TRBJ2-3; TRBD2 is a possible D gene (7 bases). The CDR3 is 14 residues long. Germline lookup yields CDR1 MNHNS and CDR2 SASEGT. Trimming took 5 bases from V and 4 from J, leaving 13 bases between them. The CDR3 spells CASSMGGAPDTQYF. CDR3 nucleotide sequence: TGTGCCAGCAGTATGGGGGGGGCCCCAGATACGCAGTATTTT.

This clonotype occurred a few times. The genes are TRBV30 and TRBJ2-3, with 7 bases fitting TRBD2. Germline loops: CDR1 GTSNPN, CDR2 SVGIG (reference sequence). The CDR3 totals 13 residues. The V gene end was trimmed by 6 bases and the J gene end by 9 bases; junction bases not matched to a gene: 12. This chain's CDR3 is CACYLAGEDTQYF. The DNA of the CDR3 is TGTGCCTGCTACTTGGCGGGAGAGGACACGCAGTATTTT.

This clonotype has a handful of counts. This chain links TRBV7-2 with TRBJ1-4; the D gene is possibly TRBD1 (6 bases). CDR1 is SGHTA and CDR2 is FQGNSA in the germline V gene. The CDR3 has 13 amino acids. V shed 5 bases and J shed 5 bases, with 9 bases lying between them. The CDR3, as DNA: TGTGCCAGCAGCAATGACAGGAATGAAAAACTGTTTTTT. Translating it yields CASSNDRNEKLFF.

This clonotype was seen a few times. The rearrangement joins TRBV6-1 to TRBJ1-5; a possible D gene is TRBD1 (5 bases). The CDR3 sequence is 16 residues long. V lost 8 bases and J lost 0, with 17 bases in between. Germline CDR1 and CDR2: MNHNS and SASEGT. The CDR3 sequence: CASASSKTGSNQPQHF. The CDR3 nucleotides read TGTGCCAGCGCCTCCTCGAAAACAGGTAGCAATCAGCCCCAGCATTTT.